A selection of T cell receptor beta chains follows, all from one sample in a study of shared clonotypes between healthy human individuals. Here immunoSEQ multiplex PCR was the method, and the copy in TCRdb shows in-frame clones only, minus some. In the table there are about 2.1 million clones, roughly 93% of which are singletons. The material sequenced was naive CD8+ T cells from PBMCs. Every receptor here comes from a man aged 18 to 29 in good health. Some clones in this sample may be carry-over from other donors' samples. The CDR3 runs from the conserved cysteine through the conserved F or W. Fields, in order: CDR3 length, V gene, J gene, CDR3 protein.

16,TRBV7-6,TRBJ2-7,CASSSNPSGRAYEQYF
15,TRBV9,TRBJ2-7,CASSVGVAETYEQYF
17,TRBV7-9,TRBJ2-1,CASSPGLAGPIQNEQFF
15,TRBV5-6,TRBJ1-2,CASSFGTAPNYGYTF
17,TRBV5-1,TRBJ2-1,CASSLPPQGEDYNEQFF
12,TRBV2,TRBJ2-7,CASSERGPRLYF
15,TRBV6-6,TRBJ1-4,CASSLRPGIAEKLFF
13,TRBV2,TRBJ2-7,CASRDRSSYEQYF
15,TRBV11-2,TRBJ2-3,CASSLGGRVADTQYF
13,TRBV29-1,TRBJ2-7,CSALSPISYEQYF
12,TRBV11-2,TRBJ1-3,CASSPQGNTIYF
15,TRBV10-3,TRBJ1-2,CAIRDRVGGNYGYTF
12,TRBV5-3,TRBJ2-7,CAKKGLREEQYF
16,TRBV10-3,TRBJ2-1,CAISESISGSLNEQFF
16,TRBV4-3,TRBJ2-3,CASSQALADNTDTQYF
16,TRBV27,TRBJ2-1,CASSPAGLAVYNEQFF
17,TRBV11-2,TRBJ2-1,CAIQRAGGKVWDNEQFF
13,TRBV7-9,TRBJ2-7,CASSLGGRGEQYF
15,TRBV28,NA,CASRELAGGLYEQYF
13,TRBV11-2,TRBJ2-7,CASSPTRAYEQYF
14,TRBV7-8,TRBJ2-7,CASSWQGASYEQYF
15,TRBV19,TRBJ1-4,CASNERQGAFEKLFF
12,TRBV19,TRBJ2-7,CASRDRGYEQYF
13,TRBV7-8,TRBJ2-7,CASSLRDGYEQYF
17,TRBV19,TRBJ2-1,CASSMGPRASSYNEQFF
15,TRBV7-3,TRBJ2-3,CASSATASKADTQYF
16,TRBV27,TRBJ1-5,CASSSSLGDFNQPQHF
11,TRBV29-1,TRBJ2-1,CSVELFNEQFF
16,TRBV9,TRBJ1-1,CASSMGQGGGNTEAFF
14,TRBV5-4,TRBJ2-7,CASSSGLAGAEQYF
14,TRBV7-9,TRBJ1-6,CASSATGSNSPLHF
21,TRBV4-3,TRBJ2-3,CASSQGSGSPAGDYSTDTQYF
12,TRBV28,TRBJ1-2,CASMDRSYGYTF
13,TRBV11-2,TRBJ2-7,CASSLDKVGEQYF
14,TRBV27,TRBJ1-4,CASSLRRVGEKLFF
15,TRBV27,TRBJ2-2,CASSPYLGNTGELFF
13,TRBV27,TRBJ1-1,CASSFVAFTEAFF
15,TRBV19,TRBJ1-5,CASSSEVSGNQPQHF
15,TRBV7-3,TRBJ1-2,CASSPSGGQSYGYTF
15,TRBV2,TRBJ2-1,CASTLGAGDYNEQFF